This T cell receptor (beta chain) was recovered during a study of response to subunit inactivated influenza vaccine. Study-level findings and limits: New T cells are recruited in small numbers by each seasonal influenza vaccination, according to the authors' suggestion.

Via MiXCR, TCRdb re-called the RT-PCR reads, giving one row per CDR3 protein. The profile covers some 800,000 distinct CDR3 sequences, with over 20% appearing a single time and roughly 10% taken by the ten largest. In the case of this clonotype: Its antigen is undetermined.

Trimming took 0 bases from V and 3 from J, leaving 13 bases between them. This CDR3 region has 16 residues. Germline V gene sequence: CDR1 SGHRS, CDR2 YFSETQ. The chain is built from TRBV5-1 and TRBJ1-3, with a possible D match to TRBD1 (5 bases). Sequenced material: PBMCs from blood, taken more than 4 days after vaccination. The sequence was obtained from a man in his fifties or sixties who received an inactivated influenza vaccine. As DNA, the CDR3 is TGCGCCAGCAGCTTGGAAGTTGGGGCGGATGGAAACACCATATATTTT. Its protein is CASSLEVGADGNTIYF.